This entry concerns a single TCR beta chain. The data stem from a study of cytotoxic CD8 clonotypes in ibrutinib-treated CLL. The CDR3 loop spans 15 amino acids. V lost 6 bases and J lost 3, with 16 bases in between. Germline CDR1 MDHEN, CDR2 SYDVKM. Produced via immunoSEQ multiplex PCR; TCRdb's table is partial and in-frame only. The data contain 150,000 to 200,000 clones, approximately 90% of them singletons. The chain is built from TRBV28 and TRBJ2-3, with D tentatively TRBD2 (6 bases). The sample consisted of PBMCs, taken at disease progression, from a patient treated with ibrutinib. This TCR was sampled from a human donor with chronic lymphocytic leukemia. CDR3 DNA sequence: TGTGCCAGCAGAGAGGCGGGAACCGCGACAGATACGCAGTATTTT. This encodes CASREAGTATDTQYF.